This T cell receptor beta chain came from a study of identical twins. Using its own MiXCR run on the 5' RACE reads, TCRdb lists one record per CDR3 protein. The sample comprises some 250,000 distinct CDR3 sequences, roughly 13% of which are singletons, and about 3.9% rests with the top ten. The same data also contributed to another study, on yellow fever vaccine responses in identical twins.

This TCR derives from a young woman in good health. Specimen: memory (CD45RO+) T cells sorted from blood.

DNA of the CDR3: TGTGCCAGCAGTTTTCTGCCGGCGATACCCTACAATGAGCAGTTCTTC. Translated: CASSFLPAIPYNEQFF. The chain recombines TRBV12-3 or TRBV12-4 with TRBJ2-1; no clear D. This CDR3 comprises 16 residues. Trimming removed 3 bases at V and 2 bases at J, with 14 bases between.